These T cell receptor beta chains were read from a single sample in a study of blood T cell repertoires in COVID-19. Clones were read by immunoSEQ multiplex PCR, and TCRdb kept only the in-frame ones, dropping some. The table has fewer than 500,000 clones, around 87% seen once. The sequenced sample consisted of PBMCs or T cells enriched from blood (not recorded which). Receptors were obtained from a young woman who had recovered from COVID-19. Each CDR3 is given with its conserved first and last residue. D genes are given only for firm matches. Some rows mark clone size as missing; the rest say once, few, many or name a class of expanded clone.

TGCAGCGCCCTCCTCCAGGGGGCAACAGATACGCAGTATTTT CSALLQGATDTQYF - TRBV29-1 TRBD1 14 TRBJ2-3
TGTGCCTGGAGCCTGACTAGATCTTCGACTACGGGCAATGAGCAGTTCTTC CAWSLTRSSTTGNEQFF - TRBV30 - 17 TRBJ2-1
TGTGCCATCAGTGAGTCAACAGGGGGCGCGGACACTGAAGCTTTCTTT CAISESTGGADTEAFF few TRBV10-3 TRBD1 16 TRBJ1-1
TGTGCCAGCAGCCAAGGCCCAGCAGGGGAGACCCAGTACTTC CASSQGPAGETQYF - TRBV14 - 14 TRBJ2-5
TGTGCCAGCAGCCGCCGGGGGGAGCAGTTCTTC CASSRRGEQFF - TRBV2 - 11 TRBJ2-1
TGTGCCAGCAGGGACTACCGGGACAGCCACTATGGCTACACCTTC CASRDYRDSHYGYTF - TRBV6-5 TRBD1 15 TRBJ1-2
TGTGCCAGCTCACTGGACAGAAACACTGAAGCTTTCTTT CASSLDRNTEAFF - TRBV18 - 13 TRBJ1-1
TGTGCCAGCTCACCAGAAACAGGATTGGGGAATGAGCAGTTCTTC CASSPETGLGNEQFF - TRBV18 - 15 TRBJ2-1
TGCGCCAGCAGGACTGAACAGCGGGGTGGTGTCGGCGAGCAGTACTTC CASRTEQRGGVGEQYF - TRBV5-1 TRBD2 16 TRBJ2-7
TGTGCCAGCAGTTTTTGGGAGACCGGGGAGCTGTTTTTT CASSFWETGELFF - TRBV12-3/TRBV12-4 - 13 TRBJ2-2
TGCAGCGCTGGGACTAGCGGGGGTAACGAGCAGTACTTC CSAGTSGGNEQYF - TRBV29-1 TRBD2 13 TRBJ2-7
TGCGCCAGCAGCCAAGCGGCAGGGGGGTCCTACAATGAGCAGTTCTTC CASSQAAGGSYNEQFF - TRBV4-1 - 16 TRBJ2-1
TGTGCCAGCAGTCGGGACAGGGGGGAGACCCAGTACTTC CASSRDRGETQYF - TRBV2 TRBD1 13 TRBJ2-5
TGTGCCAGCAGCCAGTCCTCTACAGGGGGCACTGAAGCTTTCTTT CASSQSSTGGTEAFF - TRBV3-1/TRBV3-2 TRBD1 15 TRBJ1-1
TGTGCCACCACTACTATAGGAGAGACCCAGTACTTC CATTTIGETQYF - TRBV28 - 12 TRBJ2-5
TGTGCCAGCAGCTTGGGGACAGGGGGAAACACCATATATTTT CASSLGTGGNTIYF - TRBV5-6 TRBD1 14 TRBJ1-3
TGTGCCAGCAGCTTGGGTGTTTATATAGGCAATCAGCCCCAGCATTTT CASSLGVYIGNQPQHF - TRBV5-8 - 16 TRBJ1-5
TGTGCCAGCAGAGGAGCAGGGGGCGTGAATGGCTACACCTTC CASRGAGGVNGYTF - TRBV27 TRBD1 14 TRBJ1-2
TGTGCCAGCAGTGTAGGGGGCACAGATACGCAGTATTTT CASSVGGTDTQYF - TRBV6-4 - 13 TRBJ2-3
TGCGCCAGCAGCCAAGCGGAGGAGTACAGCTACGAGCAGTACTTC CASSQAEEYSYEQYF - TRBV4-1 - 15 TRBJ2-7
TGTGCCTGGAGTGTACAGGGGAGCCAGCCCCAGCATTTT CAWSVQGSQPQHF - TRBV30 TRBD1 13 TRBJ1-5
TGTGCCAGCAGCCCCCTAAGGAGCTGGGGAAGCAGGGAAGAGACCCAGTACTTC CASSPLRSWGSREETQYF - TRBV3-1/TRBV3-2 - 18 TRBJ2-5